The present entry profiles one T cell receptor (beta chain) with its context. The V gene lost 0 bases and the J gene lost 7 bases, with 10 bases spanning the gap. In germline, CDR1 is SGHRS, CDR2 YFSETQ. The CDR3 spans 13 residues. This record belongs to a study of T cells after somatic rescue of genetic block. Profiled with immunoSEQ multiplex PCR; TCRdb holds only in-frame clones, not every one. The sample has 70,000 or so clones; approximately 90% are singletons. Sequencing was done on a sample of peripheral blood mononuclear cells (PBMCs). This receptor was identified in a man aged 40-49 years. The chain combines TRBV5-1 with TRBJ1-2; unclear D gene. The CDR3 loop is CASSLGGQGGYTF. CDR3 bases: TGCGCCAGCAGCTTGGGAGGGCAAGGTGGCTACACCTTC.